This T cell receptor (beta chain) came from a study of blood T cell repertoires in COVID-19. Turning to the study itself: From the United States, Italy and Spain came samples of acute and convalescent COVID-19. From T cells, B-cell-depleted T cells, or PBMCs came the material, which was cDNA or gDNA.

The CDR3 loop spans 13 amino acids. The V and J ends lost 3 bases and 6 bases respectively, with 12 bases between them. Germline lookup yields CDR1 LNHDA and CDR2 SQIVND (reference sequence). Sequencing was performed with immunoSEQ multiplex PCR; in TCRdb, only in-frame clones are kept and a portion is missing. The repertoire has 65,000 to 75,000 clones, approximately 80% of them found once; the top ten carry 9% to 10%. V and J are TRBV19 and TRBJ2-7; tentatively, D is TRBD1 (5 bases). The TCR sequence derives from a woman at least 80 years old with acute or convalescent COVID-19. Sample: peripheral blood. The CDR3 reads CASSITIRGEQYF. CDR3 bases: TGTGCCAGTAGTATCACAATAAGGGGCGAGCAGTACTTC.